Listed below are T cell receptor beta chains from one sample, sequenced in a study of blood T cell repertoires in COVID-19. Using immunoSEQ multiplex PCR, the repertoire was profiled, and TCRdb retains in-frame clones only, with some absent. This sample has roughly 100,000 clones, with 70% to 90% found just once. The specimen sequenced was peripheral blood. These receptors were obtained from a man aged 45 to 65 in a cohort sampled during active COVID-19. CDR3s include the opening cysteine and the closing phenylalanine or tryptophan. A D gene is named only where the DNA matches it firmly. Clone size appears in some rows only: once, few, many, or a class for an expanded clone.

j_gene | d_gene | v_gene | abundance | len | CDR3aa | CDR3nt
TRBJ1-4 | . | TRBV10-2 | . | 15 | CASSAFLAANEKLFF | TGCGCCAGCAGCGCATTCTTAGCGGCTAATGAAAAACTGTTTTTT
TRBJ1-3 | TRBD1 | TRBV7-6 | . | 18 | CASSLGVVMTGSGNTIYF | TGTGCCAGCAGCTTAGGAGTCGTAATGACAGGGTCTGGAAACACCATATATTTT
TRBJ1-3 | . | TRBV6-5 | . | 14 | CASMAGYSGNTIYF | TGTGCCAGCATGGCAGGCTACTCTGGAAACACCATATATTTT
TRBJ1-5 | . | TRBV2 | . | 15 | CASSGEGPRGQPQHF | TGTGCCAGCAGTGGTGAAGGACCTCGGGGTCAGCCCCAGCATTTT
TRBJ1-3 | . | TRBV5-5 | once | 18 | CASSLDPDSRYSGNTIYF | TGTGCCAGCAGCTTGGACCCCGACAGCCGTTACTCTGGAAACACCATATATTTT
TRBJ2-1 | TRBD2 | TRBV19 | . | 15 | CASRPTGTSVSGEFF | TGTGCCAGTAGGCCGACCGGGACTAGCGTCTCTGGGGAGTTCTTC
TRBJ2-1 | . | TRBV18 | . | 15 | CASSRQGQRYNEQFF | TGTGCCAGCTCCCGCCAGGGGCAGCGGTACAATGAGCAGTTCTTC
TRBJ1-3 | TRBD1 | TRBV11-3 | . | 14 | CASSPGTGQNTIYF | TGTGCCAGCAGCCCAGGGACAGGGCAAAACACCATATATTTT
TRBJ2-3 | TRBD2 | TRBV7-2 | once | 17 | CASSPRGAGDRTDTQYF | TGTGCCAGCAGCCCCCGGGGAGCGGGGGATCGCACAGATACGCAGTATTTT
TRBJ2-5 | . | TRBV7-9 | . | 14 | CASSPQTGWETQYF | TGTGCCAGCAGCCCCCAGACAGGTTGGGAGACCCAGTACTTC
TRBJ1-1 | TRBD1 | TRBV6-5 | . | 14 | CASTPRTGATEAFF | TGTGCCAGCACCCCGCGGACAGGGGCCACTGAAGCTTTCTTT
TRBJ1-2 | TRBD1 | TRBV2 | . | 15 | CASTLKQGAGYGYTF | TGTGCCAGCACCCTGAAACAGGGGGCGGGATATGGCTACACCTTC
TRBJ1-6 | . | TRBV6-5 | . | 13 | CACRDSRNSPLHF | TGTGCCTGTAGGGACTCCAGAAATTCACCCCTCCACTTT
TRBJ1-1 | TRBD1 | TRBV28 | . | 14 | CASSLSGGAGEAFF | TGTGCCAGCAGTTTATCAGGGGGCGCGGGAGAAGCTTTCTTT
TRBJ1-5 | TRBD1 | TRBV7-9 | few | 14 | CASSQGTGNQPQHF | TGTGCCAGCAGCCAAGGGACAGGGAATCAGCCCCAGCATTTT
TRBJ1-5 | . | TRBV5-1 | . | 15 | CASSLGGGSNQPQHF | TGCGCCAGCAGCTTGGGGGGAGGGAGCAATCAGCCCCAGCATTTT
TRBJ2-5 | . | TRBV19 | . | 14 | CASSWSGYQETQYF | TGTGCCAGTAGTTGGTCGGGTTACCAAGAGACCCAGTACTTC
TRBJ2-7 | . | TRBV6-5 | . | 15 | CASSYSGVRGNEQYF | TGTGCCAGCAGTTACTCAGGCGTCAGGGGTAACGAGCAGTACTTC
TRBJ1-6 | . | TRBV4-1 | . | 18 | CASSQAIIVSSYNSPLHF | TGCGCCAGCAGCCAAGCGATAATCGTTAGCTCCTATAATTCACCCCTCCACTTT
TRBJ2-7 | . | TRBV19 | few | 15 | CASSLGTPWNYEQYF | TGTGCCAGTAGTCTAGGGACACCATGGAACTACGAGCAGTACTTC
TRBJ1-2 | TRBD1 | TRBV18 | . | 16 | CASSAWSGGTNYGYTF | TGTGCCAGCTCAGCTTGGTCAGGGGGCACTAACTATGGCTACACCTTC
TRBJ2-5 | TRBD2 | TRBV7-2 | . | 13 | CASISGVGETQYF | TGTGCCAGCATCAGCGGGGTTGGGGAGACCCAGTACTTC
TRBJ2-2 | TRBD2 | TRBV2 | . | 16 | CASGGAGVPNTGELFF | TGTGCCAGCGGGGGAGCGGGGGTCCCGAACACCGGGGAGCTGTTTTTT
TRBJ1-4 | . | TRBV6-5 | . | 14 | CASRDSATNEKLFF | TGTGCCAGCAGAGACAGTGCAACTAATGAAAAACTGTTTTTT
TRBJ1-2 | . | TRBV9 | . | 12 | CASSSAGYGYTF | TGTGCCAGCAGCTCGGCGGGGTATGGCTACACCTTC
TRBJ1-2 | TRBD1 | TRBV27 | . | 15 | CASSFDRVQSGGYTF | TGTGCCAGCAGTTTTGACAGGGTGCAGTCGGGTGGCTACACCTTC
TRBJ2-1 | TRBD2 | TRBV11-2 | . | 17 | CASSKKPGLAVYNEQFF | TGTGCCAGCAGCAAAAAACCGGGACTAGCGGTCTACAATGAGCAGTTCTTC
TRBJ1-1 | . | TRBV28 | . | 13 | CASSLRQNTEAFF | TGTGCCAGCAGTTTAAGACAGAACACTGAAGCTTTCTTT
TRBJ1-1 | . | TRBV18 | . | 13 | CASREAMNTEAFF | TGTGCCAGCCGGGAGGCGATGAACACTGAAGCTTTCTTT
TRBJ1-3 | . | TRBV9 | . | 15 | CASSPSGGAGNTIYF | TGTGCCAGCAGCCCATCGGGGGGAGCTGGAAACACCATATATTTT
TRBJ1-2 | TRBD1 | TRBV18 | . | 18 | CASSPRSGQGALSYGYTF | TGTGCCAGCTCACCACGAAGTGGACAGGGGGCTCTGAGCTATGGCTACACCTTC
TRBJ2-3 | . | TRBV21-1 | . | 18 | CASSNGLAGGPATDTQYF | TGTGCCAGCAGCAACGGACTAGCGGGGGGGCCTGCCACAGATACGCAGTATTTT
TRBJ2-2 | TRBD2 | TRBV5-1 | . | 18 | CASSPLQRGFANTGELFF | TGCGCCAGCAGCCCTCTCCAGCGGGGCTTCGCGAACACCGGGGAGCTGTTTTTT
TRBJ2-2 | . | TRBV11-2 | . | 19 | CASSRGATPNSPYTGELFF | TGTGCCAGCAGCCGGGGGGCCACTCCAAATTCCCCATACACCGGGGAGCTGTTTTTT
TRBJ2-3 | TRBD2 | TRBV24-1 | . | 15 | CATSSAGELPDTQYF | TGTGCCACCAGCTCAGCGGGGGAGCTTCCCGATACGCAGTATTTT
TRBJ2-7 | . | TRBV25-1 | . | 14 | CASSDFGGNYEQYF | TGTGCCAGCAGTGACTTCGGGGGTAACTACGAGCAGTACTTC
TRBJ2-1 | TRBD2 | TRBV5-1 | . | 15 | CASSLLAGADNEQFF | TGCGCCAGCAGCTTACTAGCGGGGGCCGACAATGAGCAGTTCTTC
TRBJ2-5 | . | TRBV24-1 | . | 14 | CATSDNRVVETQYF | TGTGCCACCAGTGATAACAGGGTTGTGGAGACCCAGTACTTC
TRBJ2-3 | . | TRBV12-3/TRBV12-4 | . | 13 | CASSLARADTQYF | TGTGCCAGCAGTTTAGCGCGGGCAGATACGCAGTATTTT
TRBJ2-5 | TRBD2 | TRBV11-3 | . | 16 | CASSPGLAGGLETQYF | TGTGCCAGCAGCCCCGGACTAGCGGGGGGCCTGGAGACCCAGTACTTC
TRBJ1-3 | TRBD1 | TRBV11-3 | . | 16 | CASSHRDRGPGNTIYF | TGTGCCAGCAGCCATCGGGACAGGGGGCCTGGAAACACCATATATTTT
TRBJ1-3 | TRBD1 | TRBV5-1 | . | 17 | CASRAGLVGTAGNTIYF | TGCGCCAGCAGGGCGGGACTGGTCGGGACAGCTGGAAACACCATATATTTT
TRBJ1-6 | TRBD1 | TRBV6-5 | . | 13 | CASSSQGDSPLHF | TGTGCCAGCAGTTCACAGGGGGACTCACCCCTCCACTTT
TRBJ1-6 | . | TRBV6-6 | . | 13 | CATRVADNSPLHF | TGTGCCACCCGGGTCGCCGATAATTCACCCCTCCACTTT
TRBJ1-3 | TRBD1 | TRBV2 | . | 14 | CASSGQGLGNTIYF | TGTGCCAGTTCTGGACAGGGTCTAGGAAACACCATATATTTT
TRBJ2-3 | . | TRBV6-5 | . | 15 | CASSGQDRRVDTQYF | TGTGCCAGCAGCGGCCAGGACAGGAGGGTAGATACGCAGTATTTT
TRBJ2-5 | . | TRBV18 | . | 13 | CASSPSPQETQYF | TGTGCCAGCTCACCTAGCCCGCAAGAGACCCAGTACTTC
TRBJ2-2 | TRBD2 | TRBV6-5 | . | 12 | CASNSGAGELFF | TGTGCCAGCAATAGCGGGGCCGGGGAGCTGTTTTTT
TRBJ1-2 | . | TRBV13 | . | 15 | CASSLVTGEDYGYTF | TGTGCCAGCAGCTTAGTAACTGGGGAGGACTATGGCTACACCTTC
TRBJ2-2 | . | TRBV11-2 | . | 15 | CASSLTGGYTGELFF | TGTGCCAGCAGCTTGACGGGCGGGTACACCGGGGAGCTGTTTTTT
TRBJ2-5 | TRBD1 | TRBV15 | . | 14 | CATSTTTGTETQYF | TGTGCCACCAGCACAACGACAGGGACAGAGACCCAGTACTTC
TRBJ2-3 | TRBD2 | TRBV7-2 | . | 17 | CASSLATSGGYTDTQYF | TGTGCCAGCAGCTTAGCTACCAGCGGGGGATACACAGATACGCAGTATTTT
TRBJ2-2 | . | TRBV2 | . | 15 | CASSHGRTNTGELFF | TGTGCCAGCAGTCACGGACGGACTAACACCGGGGAGCTGTTTTTT
TRBJ1-6 | TRBD1 | TRBV18 | . | 14 | CASSPGTVNSPLHF | TGTGCCAGCTCACCAGGGACAGTTAATTCACCCCTCCACTTT
TRBJ2-3 | TRBD2 | TRBV7-8 | few | 16 | CASSLARRVGRGTQYF | TGTGCCAGCAGCTTAGCCCGCAGAGTGGGGCGGGGGACGCAGTATTTT